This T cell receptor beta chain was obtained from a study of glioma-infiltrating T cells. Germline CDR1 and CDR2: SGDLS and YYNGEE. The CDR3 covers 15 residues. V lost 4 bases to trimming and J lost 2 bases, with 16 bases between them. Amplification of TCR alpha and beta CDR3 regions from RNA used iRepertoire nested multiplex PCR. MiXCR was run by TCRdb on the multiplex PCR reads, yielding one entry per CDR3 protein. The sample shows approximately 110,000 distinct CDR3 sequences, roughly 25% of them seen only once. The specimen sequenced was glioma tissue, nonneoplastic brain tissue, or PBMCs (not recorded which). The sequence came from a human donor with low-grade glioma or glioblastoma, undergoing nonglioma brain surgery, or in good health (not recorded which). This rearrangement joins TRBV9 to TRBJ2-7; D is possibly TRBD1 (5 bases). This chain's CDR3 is CASSLGQDLTYEQYF. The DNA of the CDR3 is TGTGCCAGCAGCCTAGGACAAGACTTGACCTACGAGCAGTACTTC. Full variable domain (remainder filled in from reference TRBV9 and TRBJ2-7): DSGVTQTPKHLITATGQRVTLRCSPRSGDLSVYWYQQSLDQGLQFLIQYYNGEERAKGNILERFSAQQFPDLHSELNLSSLELGDSALYFCASSLGQDLTYEQYFGPGTRLTVT.